These 8 T cell receptor beta chains share one sample of origin, sequenced in a study of T cell responses to AZD1222 COVID-19 vaccine. Sequencing used immunoSEQ multiplex PCR; TCRdb keeps in-frame clones, though not all of them. Of 120,000 to 150,000 clones in the sample, 91% were seen once. Sample: peripheral blood, taken 28 days after the second AZD1222 dose. The source is an adult who received the AZD1222 COVID-19 vaccine.

This chain links TRBV2 with TRBJ1-2; D is ambiguous. The CDR3 sequence is 14 residues long. Germline loops: CDR1 SNHLY, CDR2 FYNNEI. V was clipped by 6 bases and J by 0 bases, with 11 bases between them. The CDR3 loop is CASSRGATNYGYTF. The CDR3 coding sequence is TGTGCCAGCAGCCGGGGTGCGACTAACTATGGCTACACCTTC. Looking up the rest from reference TRBV2 and TRBJ1-2 gives the full variable domain: EPEVTQTPSHQVTQMGQEVILRCVPISNHLYFYWYRQILGQKVEFLVSFYNNEISEKSEIFDDQFSVERPDGSNFTLKIRSTKLEDSAMYFCASSRGATNYGYTFGSGTRLTVV.

The chain joins TRBV3-1 (or the pseudogene TRBV3-2) to TRBJ2-7; 9 bases match TRBD2. Trimming removed 5 bases from V and 3 bases from J; junction bases left unmatched: 17. Per the germline V gene, CDR1 is LGHDT and CDR2 is YNNKEL (reference sequence). The CDR3 is 18 amino acids. The DNA of the CDR3 is TGTGCCAGCAGCTACACTCCGGCGGGGGCGGGAGGGAGCTACGAGCAGTACTTC. This encodes CASSYTPAGAGGSYEQYF.

The V and J genes are TRBV30 and TRBJ1-5; possible D gene TRBD1, 5 bases. This CDR3 is built from 13 residues. Germline V gives CDR1 GTSNPN, CDR2 SVGIG (reference sequence). Trimming pared 3 bases from V and 6 bases from J, leaving 12 bases between. The CDR3 nucleotides read TGTGCCTGGAGCCGGGAGCAGGGTCAGCCCCAGCATTTT. Translation gives CAWSREQGQPQHF.

V and J are TRBV27 and TRBJ2-1; D perhaps matches TRBD1 (8 bases). With 10 bases removed from V and 8 bases from J, the gap between germline ends came to 24 bases. The length of the CDR3 is 15 residues. CDR1 is MNHEY, CDR2 SMNVEV, per germline (reference sequence). This CDR3 reads CATDPKQGGKHEQFF. CDR3 nucleotides: TGTGCCACCGACCCCAAACAGGGGGGGAAACATGAGCAGTTCTTC.

The table lists this clone with a few counts. J is TRBJ2-3 and V is TRBV9; D gene uncertain. The CDR3 contains 16 residues. Germline lookup yields CDR1 SGDLS and CDR2 YYNGEE. The V end lost 0 bases, the J end lost 2 bases, and 13 bases lay between the germline ends. The CDR3 protein is CASSVGSAINTDTQYF. CDR3 nucleotides: TGTGCCAGCAGCGTAGGATCGGCGATCAACACAGATACGCAGTATTTT.

J is TRBJ1-1 and V is TRBV19; 7 nucleotides match TRBD1. This CDR3 spans 16 amino acids. Germline lookup yields CDR1 LNHDA and CDR2 SQIVND (reference sequence). With 6 bases clipped from V and 5 bases from J, the junction kept 15 bases outside the gene matches. CDR3 region: CASSHKAGAGGTEAFF. The CDR3 DNA reads TGTGCCAGTAGCCACAAAGCGGGGGCAGGGGGAACTGAAGCTTTCTTT.

The V call is TRBV19, the J call TRBJ2-1; 10 nucleotides agree with TRBD1. The CDR3 is 16 residues long. Germline V gives CDR1 LNHDA, CDR2 SQIVND (reference sequence). J was trimmed by 8 bases and V by 4 bases; bases with no gene match: 11. The CDR3 reads CASSSPTGGFSDEQFF. CDR3 sequence (DNA): TGTGCCAGTAGTAGTCCGACAGGGGGCTTTTCGGATGAGCAGTTCTTC.

J is TRBJ2-2 and V is TRBV4-3, with D maybe TRBD2 (7 bases). The CDR3 has 16 residues. Trimming cost V 0 bases and J 4 bases, with 12 bases left between them. Germline loops: CDR1 LGHNA, CDR2 YSLEER. The CDR3 here is CASSQELGGPTGELFF. Written as DNA, the CDR3 is TGCGCCAGCAGCCAAGAGCTGGGGGGGCCCACCGGGGAGCTGTTTTTT.